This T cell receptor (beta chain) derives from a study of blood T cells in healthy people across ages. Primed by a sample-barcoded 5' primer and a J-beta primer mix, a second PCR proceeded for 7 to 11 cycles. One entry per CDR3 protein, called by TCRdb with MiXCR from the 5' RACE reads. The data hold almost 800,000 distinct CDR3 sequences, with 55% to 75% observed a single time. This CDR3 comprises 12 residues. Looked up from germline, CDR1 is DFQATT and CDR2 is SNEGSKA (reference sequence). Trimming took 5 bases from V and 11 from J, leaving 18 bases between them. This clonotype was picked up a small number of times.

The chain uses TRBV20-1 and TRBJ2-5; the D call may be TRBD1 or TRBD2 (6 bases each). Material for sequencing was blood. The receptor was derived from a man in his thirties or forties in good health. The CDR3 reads CSAGGPTYAQYF. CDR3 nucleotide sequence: TGCAGTGCTGGGGGGCCCACTTATGCGCAGTACTTC.